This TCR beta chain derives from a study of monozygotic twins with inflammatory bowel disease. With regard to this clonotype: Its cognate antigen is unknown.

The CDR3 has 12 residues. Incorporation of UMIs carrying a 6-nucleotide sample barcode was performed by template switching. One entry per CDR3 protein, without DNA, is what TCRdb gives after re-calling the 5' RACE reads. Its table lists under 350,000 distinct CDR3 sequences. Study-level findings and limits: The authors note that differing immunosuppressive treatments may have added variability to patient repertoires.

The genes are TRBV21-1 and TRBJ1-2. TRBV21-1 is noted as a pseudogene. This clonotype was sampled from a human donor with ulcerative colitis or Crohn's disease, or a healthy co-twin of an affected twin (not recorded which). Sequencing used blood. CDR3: CASSKRRGGYTF.